A selection of T cell receptor beta chains follows, all from one sample in a study of blood T cell repertoires in COVID-19. This table comes from immunoSEQ multiplex PCR, and its TCRdb copy is limited to in-frame clones, with some not included. Among about 150,000 clones, around 87% were seen once, and the ten largest hold 15%. The sequenced sample was peripheral blood. The receptors originated from a woman aged 40 to 55 with acute or convalescent COVID-19. Both conserved end residues are part of each CDR3. The D gene is left open where the match is weak. A row's size may be missing; if present it is once, few, many or a size class.

CDR3: CSVKQGSGTDTQYF
DNA: TGCAGCGTAAAACAGGGATCGGGGACAGATACGCAGTATTTT
V: TRBV29-1
J: TRBJ2-3
size: NA
D: NA

CDR3: CASSDSCRDRGLYEQYF
DNA: TGTGCCAGCAGTGACTCCTGCCGGGACAGGGGGCTCTACGAGCAGTACTTC
V: TRBV6-4
J: TRBJ2-7
size: once
D: TRBD1

CDR3: CAISRAGADTGELFF
DNA: TGTGCCATCAGTCGAGCGGGAGCCGACACCGGGGAGCTGTTTTTT
V: TRBV10-3
J: TRBJ2-2
size: NA
D: TRBD2

CDR3: CSASPTVTSPLHF
DNA: TGCAGTGCTAGTCCGACAGTTACTTCACCCCTCCACTTT
V: TRBV20-1
J: TRBJ1-6
size: NA
D: NA

CDR3: CASSSRLYTGELFF
DNA: TGCGCCAGCAGCTCCAGACTCTACACCGGGGAGCTGTTTTTT
V: TRBV5-1
J: TRBJ2-2
size: once
D: NA

CDR3: CASSLWDRNSPLHF
DNA: TGTGCCAGCAGCTTATGGGACAGGAATTCACCCCTCCACTTT
V: TRBV5-6
J: TRBJ1-6
size: NA
D: TRBD1

CDR3: CASSESSSGGNTDTQYF
DNA: TGTGCCAGCAGTGAATCGTCTAGCGGGGGAAACACAGATACGCAGTATTTT
V: TRBV6-4
J: TRBJ2-3
size: NA
D: TRBD2

CDR3: CASSSELAADTQYF
DNA: TGCGCCAGCAGCTCAGAACTAGCCGCGGATACGCAGTATTTT
V: TRBV5-1
J: TRBJ2-3
size: NA
D: NA

CDR3: CASTVSSTGEGADTQYF
DNA: TGTGCCAGCACCGTCAGTTCTACGGGAGAAGGGGCAGATACGCAGTATTTT
V: TRBV5-4
J: TRBJ2-3
size: NA
D: NA

CDR3: CAISESGGSNQPQHF
DNA: TGTGCCATCAGTGAGTCGGGGGGAAGCAATCAGCCCCAGCATTTT
V: TRBV10-3
J: TRBJ1-5
size: NA
D: NA

CDR3: CASSLAGGLRDGYTF
DNA: TGTGCCAGCAGCTTGGCCGGGGGGCTGCGGGATGGCTACACCTTC
V: TRBV5-8
J: TRBJ1-2
size: NA
D: NA

CDR3: CASSLYRSTDTQYF
DNA: TGTGCCAGCAGCTTATACAGAAGCACAGATACGCAGTATTTT
V: TRBV7-3
J: TRBJ2-3
size: NA
D: NA

CDR3: CASSPGTDGEKLFF
DNA: TGTGCCAGCTCACCCGGGACAGACGGGGAAAAACTGTTTTTT
V: TRBV18
J: TRBJ1-4
size: once
D: TRBD1

CDR3: CASSLRGTDTQYF
DNA: TGTGCCAGCAGTCTCCGGGGCACAGATACGCAGTATTTT
V: TRBV12-3/TRBV12-4
J: TRBJ2-3
size: once
D: NA

CDR3: CAWSVSWDRVGTEAFF
DNA: TGTGCCTGGAGTGTATCTTGGGACAGGGTCGGCACTGAAGCTTTCTTT
V: TRBV30
J: TRBJ1-1
size: few
D: TRBD1

CDR3: CASSDPLWGQGTDTQYF
DNA: TGTGCCAGCAGTGATCCCTTATGGGGACAGGGCACAGATACGCAGTATTTT
V: TRBV6-1
J: TRBJ2-3
size: NA
D: TRBD1

CDR3: CASSIQGRLGNEQFF
DNA: TGTGCCAGCAGCATCCAGGGCAGACTGGGGAATGAGCAGTTCTTC
V: TRBV5-4
J: TRBJ2-1
size: NA
D: NA

CDR3: CASSAPPAGTYNEQFF
DNA: TGTGCCAGCAGCGCCCCCCCGGCGGGGACCTACAATGAGCAGTTCTTC
V: TRBV9
J: TRBJ2-1
size: NA
D: NA

CDR3: CASSFDRGRDGYTF
DNA: TGTGCCAGCAGTTTTGACAGGGGAAGAGATGGCTACACCTTC
V: TRBV27
J: TRBJ1-2
size: NA
D: TRBD1

CDR3: CASSPRTSGSMNEQFF
DNA: TGTGCCAGCAGCCCCCGGACTAGCGGGAGTATGAATGAGCAGTTCTTC
V: TRBV7-9
J: TRBJ2-1
size: NA
D: TRBD2

CDR3: CATSDSTGGEDQPQHF
DNA: TGTGCCACCAGTGATTCAACAGGGGGCGAGGATCAGCCCCAGCATTTT
V: TRBV24-1
J: TRBJ1-5
size: NA
D: TRBD1

CDR3: CASSLATEWTGVTDTQYF
DNA: TGCGCCAGCAGCTTAGCTACGGAATGGACAGGGGTCACAGATACGCAGTATTTT
V: TRBV5-1
J: TRBJ2-3
size: NA
D: TRBD1

CDR3: CASSPLLSGLNEQYF
DNA: TGTGCCAGCTCACCGTTGCTTTCCGGGTTGAACGAGCAGTACTTC
V: TRBV18
J: TRBJ2-7
size: NA
D: NA

CDR3: CASSPGTGLREKLFF
DNA: TGCGCCAGCAGCCCGGGGACAGGGCTTCGTGAAAAACTGTTTTTT
V: TRBV5-1
J: TRBJ1-4
size: NA
D: TRBD1

CDR3: CASSRQASGNTIYF
DNA: TGTGCCAGCAGCCGGCAGGCATCTGGAAACACCATATATTTT
V: TRBV3-1/TRBV3-2
J: TRBJ1-3
size: NA
D: NA

CDR3: CASSLLADQETQYF
DNA: TGTGCCAGCAGCCTACTAGCGGACCAAGAGACCCAGTACTTC
V: TRBV11-3
J: TRBJ2-5
size: NA
D: TRBD2

CDR3: CASRSLGTGNEQFF
DNA: TGTGCCAGCAGATCCCTCGGGACAGGGAATGAGCAGTTCTTC
V: TRBV27
J: TRBJ2-1
size: NA
D: TRBD1

CDR3: CASSMLGLNEEQYF
DNA: TGTGCCAGCAGCATGTTGGGACTGAATGAAGAGCAGTACTTC
V: TRBV28
J: TRBJ2-7
size: NA
D: NA

CDR3: CALGGAYEQYF
DNA: TGTGCCTTAGGCGGAGCCTACGAGCAGTACTTC
V: TRBV30
J: TRBJ2-7
size: NA
D: NA

CDR3: CASERDMQETQYF
DNA: TGTGCCAGTGAGAGGGACATGCAAGAGACCCAGTACTTC
V: TRBV2
J: TRBJ2-5
size: NA
D: NA

CDR3: CASSPPGLRSSYEQYF
DNA: TGTGCCAGCTCACCCCCAGGACTGAGGAGCTCCTACGAGCAGTACTTC
V: TRBV18
J: TRBJ2-7
size: NA
D: NA

CDR3: CASSLYGYTF
DNA: TGTGCCAGCTCCCTGTATGGCTACACCTTC
V: TRBV28
J: TRBJ1-2
size: once
D: NA

CDR3: CASRTGPENTEAFF
DNA: TGCGCCAGCAGAACAGGACCTGAGAACACTGAAGCTTTCTTT
V: TRBV5-1
J: TRBJ1-1
size: NA
D: NA

CDR3: CASSPGQFTDTQYF
DNA: TGTGCCAGCAGTCCGGGACAGTTCACAGATACGCAGTATTTT
V: TRBV6-5
J: TRBJ2-3
size: NA
D: TRBD1

CDR3: CASSIGLAGYNEQFF
DNA: TGTGCCAGTAGTATAGGGCTAGCGGGGTACAATGAGCAGTTCTTC
V: TRBV19
J: TRBJ2-1
size: NA
D: TRBD2

CDR3: CASSQPYYNEQFF
DNA: TGTGCCAGCAGCCAACCCTACTACAATGAGCAGTTCTTC
V: TRBV7-9
J: TRBJ2-1
size: NA
D: NA

CDR3: CAWVGQGSYNEQFF
DNA: TGTGCCTGGGTCGGACAGGGGTCCTACAATGAGCAGTTCTTC
V: TRBV30
J: TRBJ2-1
size: NA
D: TRBD1

CDR3: CATSETYNEQFF
DNA: TGTGCCACCAGTGAAACATACAATGAGCAGTTCTTC
V: TRBV24-1
J: TRBJ2-1
size: NA
D: NA

CDR3: CASSLGDRVTEAFF
DNA: TGCGCCAGCAGCTTGGGGGACAGGGTTACTGAAGCTTTCTTT
V: TRBV5-1
J: TRBJ1-1
size: NA
D: TRBD1

CDR3: CASSALSLGGNSPLHF
DNA: TGTGCCAGCAGTGCTCTATCTTTGGGAGGCAATTCACCCCTCCACTTT
V: TRBV6-1
J: TRBJ1-6
size: NA
D: NA

CDR3: CASSPAGTAYEQYF
DNA: TGTGCCAGCTCACCAGCCGGGACAGCCTACGAGCAGTACTTC
V: TRBV18
J: TRBJ2-7
size: NA
D: TRBD1

CDR3: CASSQETFNRLFF
DNA: TGTGCCAGCAGCCAGGAGACCTTCAATCGGCTGTTCTTC
V: TRBV4-2
J: TRBJ2-1
size: NA
D: NA

CDR3: CASSLWTGALIQYF
DNA: TGTGCCAGCAGCCTTTGGACAGGGGCGCTCATTCAGTACTTC
V: TRBV11-1
J: TRBJ2-4
size: NA
D: TRBD1

CDR3: CASSLSLPGQGSYEQYF
DNA: TGCGCCAGCAGCTTGTCGCTACCGGGACAGGGGAGCTACGAGCAGTACTTC
V: TRBV5-1
J: TRBJ2-7
size: NA
D: TRBD1

CDR3: CSARSGEKLFF
DNA: TGCAGTGCTAGGTCGGGTGAAAAACTGTTTTTT
V: TRBV20-1
J: TRBJ1-4
size: NA
D: NA

CDR3: CATSESGYEQYF
DNA: TGTGCCACCAGTGAGAGTGGCTACGAGCAGTACTTC
V: TRBV24-1
J: TRBJ2-7
size: NA
D: NA

CDR3: CASSPYTGDYGYTF
DNA: TGTGCCAGCTCACCCTACACAGGGGACTATGGCTACACCTTC
V: TRBV18
J: TRBJ1-2
size: NA
D: TRBD1

CDR3: CASSLSRVGSPLHF
DNA: TGTGCCAGCAGCTTAAGCAGGGTGGGTTCACCCCTCCACTTT
V: TRBV7-8
J: TRBJ1-6
size: NA
D: NA

CDR3: CASSPGGDSYRVVQYF
DNA: TGCGCCAGCAGTCCCGGGGGGGACAGCTACCGAGTGGTTCAGTACTTC
V: TRBV10-2
J: TRBJ2-4
size: NA
D: NA

CDR3: CASSQPKSGRLEQYF
DNA: TGTGCCAGCAGCCAACCTAAAAGCGGCAGGCTCGAGCAGTACTTC
V: TRBV3-1/TRBV3-2
J: TRBJ2-7
size: NA
D: NA

CDR3: CAWSPRDRGYEQYF
DNA: TGTGCCTGGAGCCCGCGGGACAGGGGCTACGAGCAGTACTTC
V: TRBV30
J: TRBJ2-7
size: NA
D: TRBD1

CDR3: CASSFSDRGNTEAFF
DNA: TGTGCCAGCAGTTTCTCCGACAGGGGGAACACTGAAGCTTTCTTT
V: TRBV28
J: TRBJ1-1
size: NA
D: TRBD1

CDR3: CASWPTNEKLFF
DNA: TGTGCCAGCTGGCCAACTAATGAAAAACTGTTTTTT
V: TRBV2
J: TRBJ1-4
size: NA
D: NA

CDR3: CASSLAGTFNEQFF
DNA: TGTGCCAGCAGCTTAGCGGGGACATTTAATGAGCAGTTCTTC
V: TRBV7-2
J: TRBJ2-1
size: NA
D: NA

CDR3: CASSPEGLFLTEAFF
DNA: TGTGCCAGCAGCCCAGAAGGACTTTTTCTTACTGAAGCTTTCTTT
V: TRBV4-2
J: TRBJ1-1
size: NA
D: NA